Listed below are T cell receptor beta chains from one sample, sequenced in a study of blood T cell repertoires in COVID-19. The assay was immunoSEQ multiplex PCR, and TCRdb's table has in-frame clones only and misses some. The sample records some 76,000 clones, around 80% being singletons. Material: peripheral blood. These receptors were collected from a man aged 45-65 years with COVID-19, enrolled during active disease. Both conserved end residues are part of each CDR3. D genes are given only for firm matches. Size tells how often a clone was seen (once, few, many) or the class of an expanded clone, and some rows leave it out.

V	size	D	J	DNA	CDR3
TRBV6-4	NA	TRBD1	TRBJ2-2	TGTGCCAGCAGTGACTCCGACAGGGTAAACACCGGGGAGCTGTTTTTT	CASSDSDRVNTGELFF
TRBV6-5	NA	NA	TRBJ2-2	TGTGCCAGCAGTTATGTTAGGGGTTGGACCGGGGAGCTGTTTTTT	CASSYVRGWTGELFF
TRBV6-6	NA	NA	TRBJ1-1	TGTGCCAGCAGCCCCAGGGTGCTGAGTTCGGACACTGAAGCTTTCTTT	CASSPRVLSSDTEAFF
TRBV5-6	NA	TRBD1	TRBJ2-7	TGTGCCAGCAGCTTCTTGGACAGGGTATACTACGAGCAGTACTTC	CASSFLDRVYYEQYF
TRBV10-3	NA	TRBD2	TRBJ2-1	TGTGCCATCCGGACTAGCGGTTACAATGAGCAGTTCTTC	CAIRTSGYNEQFF
TRBV6-2/TRBV6-3	NA	TRBD1	TRBJ1-5	TGTGCCAGCAGTTACGAGATTCTGAAGGGGGCGCGGAGTCAGCCCCAGCATTTT	CASSYEILKGARSQPQHF
TRBV4-1	few	NA	TRBJ1-5	TGCGCCAGCAGCCAAGACCCTAGAAACAATCAGCCCCAGCATTTT	CASSQDPRNNQPQHF
TRBV30	NA	TRBD1	TRBJ1-2	TGTGCCTGGAGTGTAAAAGGGACAGTTCCTAACTATGGCTACACCTTC	CAWSVKGTVPNYGYTF
TRBV28	NA	TRBD2	TRBJ2-5	TGTGCCAGCAGTTTGGAACTAGCGGGAGGGGAGACCCAGTACTTC	CASSLELAGGETQYF
TRBV7-3	NA	NA	TRBJ2-5	TGTGCCAGCAGCTCCTCCAGCTGGGGGCCCCAAGAGACCCAGTACTTC	CASSSSSWGPQETQYF
TRBV3-1/TRBV3-2	once	NA	TRBJ2-7	TGTGCCAGCAGCCGGAAGGGGTCCTCCTACGAGCAGTACTTC	CASSRKGSSYEQYF
TRBV11-2	NA	NA	TRBJ2-5	TGTGCCAGCAGTTTACAGGTGGCTGAGACCCAGTACTTC	CASSLQVAETQYF
TRBV4-2	NA	NA	TRBJ2-6	TGTGCCAGCAGCCAAGACCACTCTGGGGCCAACGTCCTGACTTTC	CASSQDHSGANVLTF
TRBV7-8	NA	TRBD1	TRBJ2-1	TGTGCCAGCAGCTTAAGAGCGGGTTCCGGCAGGGGGCGCAGCAATGAGCAGTTCTTC	CASSLRAGSGRGRSNEQFF
TRBV28	NA	TRBD2	TRBJ2-1	TGTGCCAGCAGCATACTAGCGGGAGGGCCCAATGAGCAGTTCTTC	CASSILAGGPNEQFF
TRBV29-1	few	TRBD1	TRBJ2-5	TGCAGCGTTGAACCCGACAGGGGGAGGCAAGAGACCCAGTACTTC	CSVEPDRGRQETQYF
TRBV7-9	NA	TRBD1	TRBJ1-5	TGTGCCAGCAGCTTAGGACAGGGGGTAGGAGGCAATCAGCCCCAGCATTTT	CASSLGQGVGGNQPQHF
TRBV4-1	NA	TRBD2	TRBJ2-1	TGCGCCAGCAGCCAAGGGACTAGCGGGGCCTACAATGAGCAGTTCTTC	CASSQGTSGAYNEQFF
TRBV15	NA	TRBD2	TRBJ2-2	TGTGCCACCAGCAGAGAACCAGCGGGAGGCACCGGGGAGCTGTTTTTT	CATSREPAGGTGELFF
TRBV5-8	NA	NA	TRBJ2-5	TGTGCCAGCAGCTTGGGGAGGGTAATGACCCAGTACTTC	CASSLGRVMTQYF
TRBV10-3	NA	NA	TRBJ2-1	TGTGCCATCGGTGGTAGCGCTCACAATGAGCAGTTCTTC	CAIGGSAHNEQFF